This TCR beta chain was sequenced for a study of T cell repertoires in cytomegalovirus infection. This clonotype was found many times. In TCRdb, the reads were re-called with MiXCR into one record per CDR3 protein. The sample carries 200,000 to 250,000 distinct CDR3 sequences, 5% to 8.5% recorded once. This CDR3 contains 15 residues. V lost 7 bases and J lost 2, with 19 bases in between. CDR1 and CDR2 (germline): SGHRS, YFSETQ. This rearrangement joins TRBV5-1 to TRBJ2-7; D tentatively reads TRBD1 or TRBD2 (5 bases each). This TCR was sampled from a human donor in good health (CMV status not recorded). Some clones in this sample may be carry-over from other donors' samples. Sequences were obtained from PBMCs. CDR3 in DNA: TGCGCCAGCGGGGAGCAGGGATTTCGTCCCTACGAGCAGTACTTC. Translating gives CASGEQGFRPYEQYF.